The clone carrying this T cell receptor beta chain was observed a few times. A single record per CDR3 protein comes from TCRdb applying MiXCR to the 5' RACE reads. Here the sample spans hundreds of thousands of distinct CDR3 sequences, approximately 16% being singletons. Germline CDR1 is MNHEY and CDR2 is SVGAGI. V was shortened by 11 bases and J by 2 bases, with 16 bases between the two germline ends. The length of the CDR3 is 13 residues. These data belong to a study of T-cell memory formation after mild COVID-19. The sequenced sample was PBMCs or a T cell subset sorted from them (not recorded which). The TCR was taken from a man aged 18-30 years who had mild COVID-19 (a few samples of this study predate the infection). Cell type and time point are not known. This chain connects TRBV6-5 to TRBJ2-7; D may match TRBD1 or TRBD2 (5 bases each). The CDR3 DNA reads TGTGCCGCAGGGACCGTCGATACCTACGAGCAGTACTTC. Residues: CAAGTVDTYEQYF.